This T cell receptor (beta chain) was identified during a study of T cells after yellow fever vaccination. Study-level information: Each low-cell-number fraction was prepared by means of SMART-Seq v4 Ultra Low Input.

Findings and caveats of the study: Though it reached lower strength, the secondary response hit its peak faster, day 5 versus 15.

Synthesis of TCR cDNA relied on 5'RACE template switching, which attached a universal primer site and UMIs. MiXCR, applied by TCRdb to the 5' RACE reads, yields one record per CDR3 protein. Among 300,000 to 450,000 distinct CDR3 sequences listed, 6.2% were seen once. About this clonotype: Its cognate antigen is unknown. An end of the junction differs from the germline gene, which may be a read error.

CDR1 is MGHRA, CDR2 YSYEKL, per germline. The CDR3 spans 15 residues. The TCR was taken from a young man who received the YFV17D yellow fever vaccine. The sequenced sample was PBMCs, obtained 5 days after the yellow fever booster vaccination. The chain employs TRBV4-1 and TRBJ2-7, with D possibly being TRBD2 (6 bases). CDR3 sequence (DNA): TGCGCCAGCGGCCACACGAGCGGAGGGGCTGGCGAGCAGTACTTC. It is translated as CASGHTSGGAGEQYF.